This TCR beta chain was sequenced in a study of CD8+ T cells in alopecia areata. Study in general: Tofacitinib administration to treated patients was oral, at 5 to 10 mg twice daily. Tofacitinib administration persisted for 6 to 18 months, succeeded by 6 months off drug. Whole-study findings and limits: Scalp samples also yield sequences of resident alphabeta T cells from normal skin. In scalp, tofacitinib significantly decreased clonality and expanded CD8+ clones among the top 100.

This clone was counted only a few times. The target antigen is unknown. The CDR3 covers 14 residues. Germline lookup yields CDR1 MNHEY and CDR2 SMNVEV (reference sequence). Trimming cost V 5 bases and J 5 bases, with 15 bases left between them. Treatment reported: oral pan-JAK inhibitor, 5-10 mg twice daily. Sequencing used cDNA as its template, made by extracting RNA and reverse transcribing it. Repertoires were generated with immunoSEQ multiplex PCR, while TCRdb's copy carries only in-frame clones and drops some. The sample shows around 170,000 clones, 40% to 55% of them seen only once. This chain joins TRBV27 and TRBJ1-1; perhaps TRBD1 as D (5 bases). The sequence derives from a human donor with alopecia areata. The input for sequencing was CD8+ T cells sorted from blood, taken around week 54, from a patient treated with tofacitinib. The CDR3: CASSSRRGMTEAFF. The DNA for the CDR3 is TGTGCCAGCAGTAGCAGAAGGGGAATGACTGAAGCTTTCTTT.